This T cell receptor (beta chain) was recovered during a study of graft-versus-host responses after intestinal transplantation. Whole-study context: Recipients obtained multivisceral, liver-intestinal, or isolated intestinal transplants.

TCRdb keeps only in-frame clones here, not all; method: immunoSEQ multiplex PCR. This sample yields more than 90,000 clones, of which more than 90% are seen a single time; approximately 0.22% belongs to the top ten. Notes on the study in general: Detection of GvH clones occurred in recipient marrow, and some had their first appearance in ileum or blood.

A word on this clone: Its antigen remains unknown.

CDR1 MDHEN and CDR2 SYDVKM come from the germline V gene. The CDR3 is made up of 14 amino acids. V was cut by 5 bases and J by 4 bases, with 14 bases left in between. The sequence derives from a human donor who was the organ donor for an intestinal transplant. The chain couples TRBV28 to TRBJ2-5; D may match TRBD1 or TRBD2 (5 bases each). The sequenced sample was unstimulated CD4+ T cells sorted from spleen or lymph node cells, obtained before transplant. This chain's CDR3 is CASSQAGTLETQYF. The CDR3 DNA sequence: TGTGCCAGCAGTCAAGCCGGGACCTTAGAGACCCAGTACTTC.